A single sample is the source of the 12 T cell receptor beta chains below, sequenced in a study of cytomegalovirus exposure and HLA in healthy donors. Profiling relied on immunoSEQ multiplex PCR, and the TCRdb table lists in-frame clones only, not all of them. Of around 150,000 clones listed, about 90% were seen once; the top ten hold around 2.7%. Material: PBMCs. These receptors were obtained from a woman aged 18-29 years in good health and CMV-seropositive.

The chain employs TRBV9 and TRBJ2-3; 10 bases match TRBD2. J lost 5 bases, V lost 3 bases, and 12 bases had no gene match. The CDR3 runs to 17 residues. Germline loops: CDR1 SGDLS, CDR2 YYNGEE. The CDR3 region is CASSGAIAGGGKDTQYF. Here the CDR3 DNA reads TGTGCCAGCAGCGGTGCTATAGCGGGAGGAGGTAAAGATACGCAGTATTTT.

CDR3: CASSEHGSYEQYF. CDR3 nucleotide sequence: TGTGCCAGCAGCGAACACGGGAGTTACGAGCAGTACTTC. The chain employs TRBV11-3 and TRBJ2-7; TRBD2 is a possible D gene (6 bases). The CDR3 extends over 13 amino acids. V was pared by 5 bases and J by 4 bases, with 12 bases between. CDR1 SGHNT and CDR2 YENEEA come from the germline V gene.

J is TRBJ2-7 and V is TRBV5-4; a weak D match, TRBD2 (6 bases). V was trimmed by 2 bases and J by 7 bases, leaving 19 bases between them. Germline-derived CDR1 and CDR2 are SGHNT and YYREEE (reference sequence). This CDR3 is 15 amino acids long. CDR3 sequence (DNA): TGTGCCAGCAGCTTCGTCGGGACTGGTCTGGGGGAGCAGTACTTC. Its protein product is CASSFVGTGLGEQYF.

The V call is TRBV5-1, the J call TRBJ2-2; 8 positions agree with TRBD2. J gave up 2 bases and V 7 bases, and 7 bases lay outside the gene matches. The CDR3 has 15 amino acids. Germline V lookup: CDR1 SGHRS, CDR2 YFSETQ. This CDR3 is CASSRLAGNTGELFF. The DNA of the CDR3 is TGCGCCAGCTCCCGTCTAGCGGGTAACACCGGGGAGCTGTTTTTT.

This clone was recorded a few times. The chain recombines TRBV7-3 with TRBJ2-1; 7 nucleotides align to TRBD1. Germline V gene sequence: CDR1 SGHTA, CDR2 FQGTGA. V shed 2 bases, J shed 3 bases, and the junction held 4 bases outside the gene matches. CDR3 length equals 15 residues. As DNA, the CDR3 is TGTGCCAGCAGCTTAGACAGGGTAAACTACAATGAGCAGTTCTTC. Translating it yields CASSLDRVNYNEQFF. The complete variable domain, with remaining parts taken from reference TRBV7-3 and TRBJ2-1, reads GAGVSQTPSNKVTEKGKYVELRCDPISGHTALYWYRQSLGQGPEFLIYFQGTGAADDSGLPNDRFFAVRPEGSVSTLKIQRTERGDSAVYLCASSLDRVNYNEQFFGPGTRLTVL.

The chain employs TRBV30 and TRBJ1-5; 8 positions agree with TRBD1. J lost 6 bases, V lost 0 bases, and 10 bases had no gene match. This CDR3 spans 16 amino acids. CDR1 and CDR2 from the germline V gene are GTSNPN and SVGIG (reference sequence). The CDR3 region is CAWSVPDRDFGQPQHF. The CDR3 DNA follows: TGTGCCTGGAGTGTACCGGACAGGGATTTTGGTCAGCCCCAGCATTTT.

This clone was observed a single time. This sequence joins TRBV2 and TRBJ2-5, with 8 bases matching TRBD1. The CDR3 runs to 14 residues. V lost 1 base, J lost 3 bases, and 1 base stayed unmatched. Germline V gives CDR1 SNHLY, CDR2 FYNNEI. As DNA, the CDR3 is TGTGCCAGCAGTGAAGAGACAGGGGAAGAGACCCAGTACTTC. It encodes CASSEETGEETQYF.

V and J are TRBV10-3 and TRBJ2-7, with D tentatively TRBD2 (6 bases). The germline CDR1 and CDR2 sequences are ENHRY and SYGVKD. Trimming shortened V by 6 bases and J by 2 bases, and 14 bases separated the two germline ends. The CDR3 spans 14 residues. The CDR3 loop reads CAISLSGTAYEQYF. The CDR3 region has the DNA TGTGCCATCAGCCTATCCGGGACTGCCTACGAGCAGTACTTC.

Remarks on this clone: The junction differs from germline at one of its ends, possibly a read error. V is TRBV28 and J is TRBJ2-7; 10 bases match TRBD1. The CDR3 loop spans 11 amino acids. In germline, CDR1 is MDHEN, CDR2 SYDVKM. The CDR3 loop reads CASSLGQGEWF. The CDR3 DNA follows: TGTGCCAGCAGTTTAGGACAGGGGGAATGGTTC.

The CDR3 DNA sequence: TGTGCCAGCAGCTTAGCGTTCAGGGATGGGACCCAGTACTTC. Translating gives CASSLAFRDGTQYF. The J gene is TRBJ2-5, the V gene TRBV7-8, with D perhaps matching TRBD1 (5 bases). The V gene lost 0 bases and the J gene lost 7 bases, with 12 bases spanning the gap. Germline CDR1 reads SGHVS; CDR2 reads FQNEAQ. The CDR3 extends over 14 amino acids.

On this clone: The germline gene is not matched at one end of the junction; a read error may be the cause. V is TRBV5-4 and J is TRBJ2-2; the D gene is possibly TRBD1 (5 bases). This CDR3 comprises 15 residues. Germline CDR1 and CDR2: SGHNT and YYREEE (reference sequence). This chain's CDR3 is CASSLGQTKTGELFF. The CDR3, as DNA: TGTGCCAGCAGCTTGGGACAGACGAAAACCGGGGAGCTGTTTTTT.

V and J are TRBV29-1 and TRBJ2-7; TRBD1 agrees at 10 bases. The CDR3 spans 15 residues. V was clipped by 7 bases and J by 2 bases; unmatched bases: 11. The germline gives CDR1 SQVTM, CDR2 ANQGSEA. The CDR3 is CSGSSGGTGAYEQYF. For the CDR3, the DNA is TGCAGCGGGTCCTCGGGAGGGACAGGGGCCTACGAGCAGTACTTC.